This T cell receptor beta chain was obtained from a study of cytomegalovirus exposure and HLA in healthy donors. Study-wide findings and caveats: Most subjects' HLA-A and HLA-B alleles were reportedly predicted from TCR beta sequences.

About this clone: The antigen is not known.

A multiplex PCR was run with 60 Vbeta primers and 13 Jbeta primers. Methods used by the authors: Later work found 74 million or so unique TCR beta chains, with about 10 million shared. Using immunoSEQ multiplex PCR, the repertoire was profiled, and TCRdb retains in-frame clones only, with some absent. The V and J calls and clone size were taken over from that table, and D and trimming were inferred from the DNA. The sample contains 150,000 to 180,000 clones, around 84% of which appear only once. Deletions cut 5 bases from V and 4 bases from J, with 12 bases between. The CDR3 loop spans 13 amino acids. The germline V gene encodes CDR1 MNHEY and CDR2 SVGAGI.

Sequences were obtained from PBMCs. The rearrangement joins TRBV6-5 to TRBJ2-7, with D tentatively TRBD2 (6 bases). This clonotype was sampled from a woman between 35 and 50 years old in good health and CMV-seropositive. CDR3 in amino acids: CASSGEVQYEQYF. The CDR3 nucleotides read TGTGCCAGCAGTGGGGAGGTCCAATACGAGCAGTACTTC.